The source of this T cell receptor (beta chain) is a study of T cell responses to AZD1222 COVID-19 vaccine. Produced via immunoSEQ multiplex PCR; TCRdb's table is partial and in-frame only. The sample records 93,000 or so clones, about 90% being singletons. Germline V CDR1 and CDR2: MNHEY, SVGEGT. The J segment lost 5 bases and the V segment lost 3 bases, leaving 2 bases of the junction unmatched. The CDR3 has 15 amino acids. The TCR sequence derives from an adult in good health. The V and J genes are TRBV6-2 or TRBV6-3 and TRBJ2-1; TRBD2 matches at 12 bases. The sample here was peripheral blood, taken on day 0 of AZD1222 vaccination. The CDR3 protein is CASSYRLAGDNEQFF. CDR3 nucleotide sequence: TGTGCCAGCAGTTATCGACTAGCGGGGGACAATGAGCAGTTCTTC.